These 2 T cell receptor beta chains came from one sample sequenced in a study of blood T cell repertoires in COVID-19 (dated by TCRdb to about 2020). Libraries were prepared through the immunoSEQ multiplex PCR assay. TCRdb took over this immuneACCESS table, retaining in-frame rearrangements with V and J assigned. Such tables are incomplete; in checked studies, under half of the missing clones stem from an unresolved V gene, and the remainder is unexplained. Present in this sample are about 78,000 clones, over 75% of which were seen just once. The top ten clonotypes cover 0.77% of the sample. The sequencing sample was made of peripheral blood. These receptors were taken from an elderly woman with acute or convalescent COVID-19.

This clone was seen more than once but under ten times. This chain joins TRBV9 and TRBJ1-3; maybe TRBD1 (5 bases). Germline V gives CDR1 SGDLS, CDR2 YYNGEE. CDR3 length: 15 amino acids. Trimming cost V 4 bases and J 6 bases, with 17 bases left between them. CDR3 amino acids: CASSPSSGRANTIYF. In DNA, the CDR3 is TGTGCCAGCAGCCCTTCTTCAGGGAGGGCAAACACCATATATTTT.

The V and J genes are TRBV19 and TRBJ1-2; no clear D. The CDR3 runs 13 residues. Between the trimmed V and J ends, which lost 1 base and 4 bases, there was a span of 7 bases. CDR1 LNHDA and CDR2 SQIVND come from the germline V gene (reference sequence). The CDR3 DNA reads TGTGCCAGTAGTATAGGTCAGCGCTATGGCTACACCTTC. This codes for CASSIGQRYGYTF.